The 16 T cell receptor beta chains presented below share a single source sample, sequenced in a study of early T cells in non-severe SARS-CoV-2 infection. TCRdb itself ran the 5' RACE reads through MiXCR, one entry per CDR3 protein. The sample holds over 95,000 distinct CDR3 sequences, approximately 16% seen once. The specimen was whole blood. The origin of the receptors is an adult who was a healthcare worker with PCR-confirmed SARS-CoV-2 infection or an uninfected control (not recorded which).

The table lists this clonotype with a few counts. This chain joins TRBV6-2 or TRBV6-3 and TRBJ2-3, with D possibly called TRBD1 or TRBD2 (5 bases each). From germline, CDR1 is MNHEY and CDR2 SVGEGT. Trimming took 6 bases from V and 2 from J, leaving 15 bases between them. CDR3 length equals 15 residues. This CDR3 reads CASRPGPWTTDTQYF. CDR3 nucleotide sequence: TGTGCCAGCAGACCGGGACCGTGGACCACAGATACGCAGTATTTT.

The CDR3 DNA sequence: TGTGCCAGCAGTTACGAGCAGGGGGGAGATACGCAGTATTTT. Residues: CASSYEQGGDTQYF. This chain uses TRBV28 with TRBJ2-3; tentative D call: TRBD1 (7 bases). This CDR3 contains 14 residues. Between the trimmed V and J ends, which lost 4 bases and 5 bases, there was a span of 13 bases. Per the germline V gene, CDR1 is MDHEN and CDR2 is SYDVKM.

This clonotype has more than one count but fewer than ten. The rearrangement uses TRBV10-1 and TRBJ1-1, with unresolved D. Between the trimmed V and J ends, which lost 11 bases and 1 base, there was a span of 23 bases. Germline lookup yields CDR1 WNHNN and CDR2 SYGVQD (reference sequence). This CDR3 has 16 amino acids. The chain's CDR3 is CAHSEVPGWGNTEAFF. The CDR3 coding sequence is TGCGCCCACTCAGAAGTCCCGGGGTGGGGGAACACTGAAGCTTTCTTT.

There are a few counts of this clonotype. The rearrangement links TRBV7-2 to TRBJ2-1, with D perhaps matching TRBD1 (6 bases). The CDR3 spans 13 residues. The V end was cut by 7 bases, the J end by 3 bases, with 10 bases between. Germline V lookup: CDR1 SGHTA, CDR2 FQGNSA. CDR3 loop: CASTRTVYNEQFF. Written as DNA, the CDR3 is TGTGCCAGCACTCGGACAGTCTACAATGAGCAGTTCTTC. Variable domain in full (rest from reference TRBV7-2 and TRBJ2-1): GAGVSQSPSNKVTEKGKDVELRCDPISGHTALYWYRQSLGQGLEFLIYFQGNSAPDKSGLPSDRFSAERTGGSVSTLTIQRTQQEDSAVYLCASTRTVYNEQFFGPGTRLTVL.

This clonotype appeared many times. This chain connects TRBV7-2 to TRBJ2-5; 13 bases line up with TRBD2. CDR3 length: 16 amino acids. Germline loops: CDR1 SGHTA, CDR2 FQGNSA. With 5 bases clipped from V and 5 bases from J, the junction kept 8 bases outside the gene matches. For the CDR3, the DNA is TGTGCCAGCAGCCGGGGACTAGCGGGGAGTTTCGAGACCCAGTACTTC. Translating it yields CASSRGLAGSFETQYF.

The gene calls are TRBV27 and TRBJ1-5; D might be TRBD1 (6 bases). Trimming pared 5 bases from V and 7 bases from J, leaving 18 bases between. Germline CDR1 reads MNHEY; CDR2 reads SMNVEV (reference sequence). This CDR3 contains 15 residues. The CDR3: CASSRTASPRQPQHF. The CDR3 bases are TGTGCCAGCAGTCGGACAGCCTCTCCTAGACAGCCCCAGCATTTT.

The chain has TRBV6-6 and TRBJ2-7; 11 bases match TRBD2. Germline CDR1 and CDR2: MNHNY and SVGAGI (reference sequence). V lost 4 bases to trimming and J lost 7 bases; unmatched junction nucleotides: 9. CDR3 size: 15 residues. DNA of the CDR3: TGTGCCAGCAGTTCCCTACTAGCGGGAGTGACTGAGCAGTACTTC. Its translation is CASSSLLAGVTEQYF.

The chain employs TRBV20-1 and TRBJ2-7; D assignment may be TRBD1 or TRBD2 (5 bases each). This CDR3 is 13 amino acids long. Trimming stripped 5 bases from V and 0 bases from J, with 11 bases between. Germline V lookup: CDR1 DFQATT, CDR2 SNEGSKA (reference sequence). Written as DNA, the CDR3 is TGCAGTGCTCCCGGGGCCGCCTCCTACGAGCAGTACTTC. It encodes CSAPGAASYEQYF.

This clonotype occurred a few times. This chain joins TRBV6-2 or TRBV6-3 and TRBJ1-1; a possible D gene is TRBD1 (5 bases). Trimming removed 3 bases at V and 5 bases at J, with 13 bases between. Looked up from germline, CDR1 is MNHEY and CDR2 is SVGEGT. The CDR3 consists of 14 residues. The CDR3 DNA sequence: TGTGCCAGCAGTTATATCCAGGGATGGACTGAAGCTTTCTTT. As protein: CASSYIQGWTEAFF.

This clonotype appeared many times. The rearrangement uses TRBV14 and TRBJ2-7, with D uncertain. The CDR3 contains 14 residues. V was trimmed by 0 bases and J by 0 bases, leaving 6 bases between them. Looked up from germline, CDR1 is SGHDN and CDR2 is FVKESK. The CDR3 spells CASSQDGRSYEQYF. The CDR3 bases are TGTGCCAGCAGCCAAGACGGCCGCTCCTACGAGCAGTACTTC.

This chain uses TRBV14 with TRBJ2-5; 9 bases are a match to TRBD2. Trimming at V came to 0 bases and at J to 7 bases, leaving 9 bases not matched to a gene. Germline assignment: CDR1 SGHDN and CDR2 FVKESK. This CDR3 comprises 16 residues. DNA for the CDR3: TGTGCCAGCAGCCAAGAGAGCGGGGGGCTCTATAGGACCCAGTACTTC. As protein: CASSQESGGLYRTQYF.

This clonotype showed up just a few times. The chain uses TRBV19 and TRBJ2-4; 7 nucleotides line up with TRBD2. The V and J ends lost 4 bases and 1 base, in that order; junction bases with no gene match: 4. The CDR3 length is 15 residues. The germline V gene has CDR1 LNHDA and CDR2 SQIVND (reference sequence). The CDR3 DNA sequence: TGTGCCAGTAGTAACCGCGGGGGTGCCAAAAACATTCAGTACTTC. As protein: CASSNRGGAKNIQYF. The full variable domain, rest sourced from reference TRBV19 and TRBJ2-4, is DGGITQSPKYLFRKEGQNVTLSCEQNLNHDAMYWYRQDPGQGLRLIYYSQIVNDFQKGDIAEGYSVSREKKESFPLTVTSAQKNPTAFYLCASSNRGGAKNIQYFGAGTRLSVL.

CDR3 sequence: CATLTGIYGYTF. CDR3 in DNA: TGTGCCACCCTGACAGGGATCTATGGCTACACCTTC. The V call is TRBV12-3 or TRBV12-4, the J call TRBJ1-2; 7 bases agree with TRBD1. The trim removed 10 bases at V and 4 bases at J, leaving 6 bases unmatched. This CDR3 has 12 residues.

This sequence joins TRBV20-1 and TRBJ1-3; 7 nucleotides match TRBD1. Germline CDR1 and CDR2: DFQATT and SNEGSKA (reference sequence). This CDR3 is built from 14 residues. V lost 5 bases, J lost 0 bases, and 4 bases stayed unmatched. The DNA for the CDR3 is TGCAGTGCTTTTGACAGGGTCTCTGGAAACACCATATATTTT. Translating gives CSAFDRVSGNTIYF.

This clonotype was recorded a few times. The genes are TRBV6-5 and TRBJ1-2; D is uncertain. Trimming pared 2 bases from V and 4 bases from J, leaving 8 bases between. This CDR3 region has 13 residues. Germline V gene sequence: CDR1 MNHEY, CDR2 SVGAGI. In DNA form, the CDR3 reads TGTGCCAGCAGTTACCGTTTGGGCTATGGCTACACCTTC. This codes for CASSYRLGYGYTF.

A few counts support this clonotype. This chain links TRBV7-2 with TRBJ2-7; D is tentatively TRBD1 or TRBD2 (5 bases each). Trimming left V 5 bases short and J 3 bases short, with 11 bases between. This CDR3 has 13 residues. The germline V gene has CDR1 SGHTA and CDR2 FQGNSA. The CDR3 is CASSTRDGYEQYF. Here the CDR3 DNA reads TGTGCCAGCAGCACCCGGGACGGCTACGAGCAGTACTTC.